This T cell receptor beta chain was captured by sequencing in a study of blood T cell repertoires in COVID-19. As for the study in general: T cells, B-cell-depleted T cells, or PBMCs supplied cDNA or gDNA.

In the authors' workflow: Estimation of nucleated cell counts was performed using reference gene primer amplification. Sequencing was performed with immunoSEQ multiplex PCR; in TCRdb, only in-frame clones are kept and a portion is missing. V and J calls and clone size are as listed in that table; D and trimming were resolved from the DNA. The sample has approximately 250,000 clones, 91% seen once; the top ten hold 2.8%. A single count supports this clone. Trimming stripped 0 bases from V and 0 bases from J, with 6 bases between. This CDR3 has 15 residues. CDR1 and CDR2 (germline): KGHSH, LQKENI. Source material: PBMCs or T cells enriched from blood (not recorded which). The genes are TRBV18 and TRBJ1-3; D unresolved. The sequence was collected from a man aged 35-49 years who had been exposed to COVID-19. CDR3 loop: CASSPPRDSGNTIYF. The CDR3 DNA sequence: TGTGCCAGCTCACCACCCCGCGACTCTGGAAACACCATATATTTT.